Included here is one T cell receptor (beta chain) sequence, with context. This entry is derived from a study of blood T cell repertoires in COVID-19. Whole-study context: Acute-phase and convalescent COVID-19 samples originated in the United States, Italy and Spain. In each case, the material was cDNA or gDNA derived from T cells, B-cell-depleted T cells, or PBMCs.

As processed by the authors: Reference gene primer amplification gave estimated nucleated cell counts. Sequencing was performed with immunoSEQ multiplex PCR; in TCRdb, only in-frame clones are kept and a portion is missing. V, J and clone size were drawn from that table, and D and trimming were deduced from the DNA. The sample has about 140,000 clones, approximately 88% seen once. The CDR3 runs 13 residues. Germline lookup yields CDR1 MNHEY and CDR2 SVGAGI. Trimming removed 7 bases from V and 3 bases from J, with 13 bases in between. This TCR was recovered from a human donor in a cohort sampled during active COVID-19. The chain uses TRBV6-5 and TRBJ2-7; tentative D call: TRBD2 (5 bases). The sequenced sample was peripheral blood. CDR3 in DNA: TGTGCCAGCATACGGGATTCTATCTACGAGCAGTACTTC. As protein: CASIRDSIYEQYF.